Listed here are 5 T cell receptor beta chains from one sample, sequenced in a study of blood T cell repertoires in COVID-19. TCRdb's table, derived via immunoSEQ multiplex PCR, lists solely in-frame clones and lacks some. There are approximately 400,000 clones in the sample; approximately 91% occur only once, and around 0.86% lies in the top ten. The sample taken for sequencing was PBMCs or T cells enriched from blood (not recorded which). Receptors were obtained from a middle-aged woman who had been exposed to COVID-19.

The gene calls are TRBV2 and TRBJ1-5; 8 bases are shared with TRBD1. From germline, CDR1 is SNHLY and CDR2 FYNNEI. The CDR3 covers 14 residues. V lost 4 bases and J lost 6; bases outside the gene matches: 5. The CDR3 DNA follows: TGTGCCAGCAGTGTTACAGGGGGAAGTCAGCCCCAGCATTTT. It specifies CASSVTGGSQPQHF. The whole variable domain, remainder taken from reference TRBV2 and TRBJ1-5, is EPEVTQTPSHQVTQMGQEVILRCVPISNHLYFYWYRQILGQKVEFLVSFYNNEISEKSEIFDDQFSVERPDGSNFTLKIRSTKLEDSAMYFCASSVTGGSQPQHFGDGTRLSIL.

The rearrangement uses TRBV19 and TRBJ1-3; D gene ambiguous. The germline CDR1 and CDR2 sequences are LNHDA and SQIVND (reference sequence). Deletions cut 2 bases from V and 2 bases from J, with 7 bases between. The CDR3 runs to 14 residues. As DNA, the CDR3 is TGTGCCAGTAGTATAATCGGGGCTGGAAACACCATATATTTT. It yields the protein CASSIIGAGNTIYF.

Note on this clone: In the same sample, other DNA sequences code for this CDR3. The V call is TRBV18, the J call TRBJ1-1, with a tentative D call TRBD1 (6 bases). This CDR3 is 14 amino acids long. CDR1 and CDR2 from the germline V gene are KGHSH and LQKENI. V was pared by 5 bases and J by 0 bases, with 10 bases between. CDR3 region: CASSIQGMNTEAFF. In DNA, the CDR3 is TGTGCCAGCTCAATACAGGGAATGAACACTGAAGCTTTCTTT.

V is TRBV7-9 and J is TRBJ1-1, with 8 bases fitting TRBD1. Germline trimming cut 3 bases from V and 6 bases from J; bases unmatched to any gene: 6. Germline CDR1 is SEHNR and CDR2 is FQNEAQ (reference sequence). The CDR3 loop spans 14 amino acids. DNA for the CDR3: TGTGCCAGCAGCTTGGACAGGGCTGTTGCTGAAGCTTTCTTT. The encoded protein is CASSLDRAVAEAFF.

The chain carries TRBV5-1 and TRBJ1-1, with 7 bases fitting TRBD1. Germline-derived CDR1 and CDR2 are SGHRS and YFSETQ. The length of the CDR3 is 15 residues. V was clipped by 2 bases and J by 5 bases; unmatched bases: 9. The CDR3 region has the DNA TGCGCCAGCAGCTTATCGACAGGGTCGGGGACTGAAGCTTTCTTT. As protein: CASSLSTGSGTEAFF.